Listed below are T cell receptor beta chains from one sample, sequenced in a study of response to subunit inactivated influenza vaccine. TCRdb analysed the RT-PCR reads with MiXCR anew, one entry per CDR3 protein. Among about 570,000 distinct CDR3 sequences, about 12% were seen once, and the ten largest hold 10%. The sample consisted of PBMCs from blood, taken on the day of vaccination. Every receptor here comes from a man aged 45-65 years who received an inactivated influenza vaccine. CDR3s include the opening cysteine and the closing phenylalanine or tryptophan. The D gene is left open where the match is weak. Part of the rows lack a size; the others show once, few, many or a class for expanded clones.

V gene	D gene	clone size	J gene	CDR3 protein	CDR3 DNA
TRBV11-2	TRBD2	NA	TRBJ2-7	CASSFPWGLGSYEQYF	TGTGCCAGCAGCTTCCCCTGGGGACTAGGGTCCTACGAGCAGTACTTC
TRBV11-2	TRBD2	few	TRBJ2-3	CASSSRTRTSGGGTDTQYF	TGTGCCAGCAGCTCACGAACCCGGACTAGCGGGGGGGGCACAGATACGCAGTATTTT
TRBV7-9	TRBD1	few	TRBJ1-1	CASSHPPTGVNTEAFF	TGTGCCAGCAGCCACCCCCCGACAGGGGTGAACACTGAAGCTTTCTTT
TRBV9	TRBD1	NA	TRBJ2-7	CASSVGTGTSYEQYF	TGTGCCAGCAGCGTCGGGACAGGAACTTCCTACGAGCAGTACTTC
TRBV30	NA	NA	TRBJ2-1	CAWRRYNEQFF	TGTGCCTGGAGGCGCTACAATGAGCAGTTCTTC
TRBV12-3/TRBV12-4	NA	few	TRBJ2-6	CASRNLGANVLTF	TGTGCCAGCAGAAATCTTGGGGCCAACGTCCTGACTTTC
TRBV12-3/TRBV12-4	NA	many	TRBJ1-2	CASSLSRNYGYTF	TGTGCCAGCAGCTTAAGTCGAAACTATGGCTACACCTTC
TRBV7-2	NA	NA	TRBJ2-7	CASSLDRPPTEQYF	TGTGCCAGCAGCTTAGACAGGCCTCCAACCGAGCAGTACTTC
TRBV20-1	TRBD1	NA	TRBJ1-5	CSARDLPDRGRNQPQHF	TGCAGTGCTAGAGATCTGCCGGACAGGGGTCGCAATCAGCCCCAGCATTTT
TRBV16	NA	few	TRBJ2-7	CASSQFRAQGREQYF	TGTGCCAGCAGCCAATTCCGCGCGCAGGGCAGGGAGCAGTACTTC
TRBV20-1	NA	few	TRBJ2-1	CSAREPRVDNEQFF	TGCAGTGCTAGGGAACCTAGGGTTGACAATGAGCAGTTCTTC
TRBV5-1	TRBD1	few	TRBJ1-2	CASSPEGQTSYGYTF	TGCGCCAGCAGCCCCGAGGGACAGACGAGCTATGGCTACACCTTC
TRBV12-3/TRBV12-4	NA	NA	TRBJ1-5	CASSYRDSNQPQHF	TGTGCCAGCAGTTACAGGGATAGCAATCAGCCCCAGCATTTT
TRBV19	TRBD2	few	TRBJ2-2	CASSNYIPSGSRSGELFF	TGTGCCAGTAGTAACTACATCCCTAGCGGGAGTCGGTCCGGGGAGCTGTTTTTT
TRBV15	TRBD1	few	TRBJ2-7	CATSRDIDRGYEQYF	TGTGCCACCAGCAGAGATATCGACAGGGGGTACGAGCAGTACTTC
TRBV9	TRBD2	NA	TRBJ2-3	CASSVERGITDTQYF	TGTGCCAGCAGCGTAGAGCGGGGTATCACAGATACGCAGTATTTT
TRBV20-1	NA	many	TRBJ2-1	CSARGAAQYYNEQFF	TGCAGTGCTAGAGGCGCGGCCCAATATTACAATGAGCAGTTCTTC
TRBV25-1	TRBD1	NA	TRBJ2-5	CASSDSFGQGGKSETQYF	TGTGCCAGCAGTGACTCCTTCGGACAGGGGGGGAAGTCCGAGACCCAGTACTTC
TRBV6-1	NA	NA	TRBJ1-5	CASTREKSLSNQPQHF	TGTGCCAGCACCCGGGAAAAAAGCCTTAGCAATCAGCCCCAGCATTTT
TRBV9	NA	few	TRBJ1-1	CASSERAVNTEAFF	TGTGCCAGCAGCGAGCGGGCCGTGAACACTGAAGCTTTCTTT
TRBV20-1	NA	once	TRBJ1-5	CSARTRTNQPQHF	TGCAGTGCTAGGACACGGACGAATCAGCCCCAGCATTTT
TRBV4-1	TRBD2	NA	TRBJ2-3	CASSKWTVSGGSDTQYF	TGCGCCAGCAGTAAATGGACAGTCAGCGGGGGCTCAGATACGCAGTATTTT